One and the same sample provided the 10 T cell receptor beta chains below, sequenced in a study of blood T cell repertoires in COVID-19. Using immunoSEQ multiplex PCR, the repertoire was profiled, and TCRdb retains in-frame clones only, with some absent. The repertoire holds some 490,000 clones, with approximately 83% as singletons. Sequencing was carried out using peripheral blood. These receptors all stem from a human donor in a cohort sampled during active COVID-19.

CDR3 DNA: TGTGCCAGTGAAGGGACAGGGGGGGAGACCCAGTACTTC. The encoded protein is CASEGTGGETQYF. The V call is TRBV9, the J call TRBJ2-5, with 11 bases identical to TRBD1. Germline assignment: CDR1 SGDLS and CDR2 YYNGEE. CDR3 length equals 13 residues. The trim removed 8 bases at V and 5 bases at J, leaving 5 bases unmatched. The full variable domain, with the rest looked up from reference TRBV9 and TRBJ2-5, is DSGVTQTPKHLITATGQRVTLRCSPRSGDLSVYWYQQSLDQGLQFLIQYYNGEERAKGNILERFSAQQFPDLHSELNLSSLELGDSALYFCASEGTGGETQYFGPGTRLLVL.

This chain joins TRBV18 and TRBJ2-1, with 10 nucleotides matching TRBD1. The CDR3 contains 13 residues. Germline V gives CDR1 KGHSH, CDR2 LQKENI. The V and J ends lost 4 bases and 13 bases, in that order; junction bases with no gene match: 7. CDR3 region: CASSLTRDRGQFF. The DNA of the CDR3 is TGTGCCAGCTCACTTACTCGGGACAGGGGACAGTTCTTC. The variable domain in full, with the rest retrieved from reference TRBV18 and TRBJ2-1, is NAGVMQNPRHLVRRRGQEARLRCSPMKGHSHVYWYRQLPEEGLKFMVYLQKENIIDESGMPKERFSAEFPKEGPSILRIQQVVRGDSAAYFCASSLTRDRGQFFGPGTRLTVL.

This CDR3 reads CASSLSKAVLEGYTF. The CDR3 coding sequence is TGTGCCAGCAGTTTGAGCAAAGCCGTTCTAGAGGGCTACACCTTC. J is TRBJ1-2 and V is TRBV2; no firm D call. Per the germline V gene, CDR1 is SNHLY and CDR2 is FYNNEI. The CDR3 extends over 15 amino acids. V lost 5 bases and J lost 8, with 21 bases in between.

The chain uses TRBV5-8 and TRBJ2-7; maybe TRBD1 (7 bases). The V gene lost 7 bases and the J gene lost 3 bases, with 17 bases spanning the gap. Germline assignment: CDR1 SGHTS and CDR2 YDEGEE. The CDR3 sequence is 14 residues long. In DNA, the CDR3 is TGTGCCAGCGATCGGTGGCGGGACAGCTACGAGCAGTACTTC. This codes for CASDRWRDSYEQYF.

V and J are TRBV7-2 and TRBJ1-6; D might be TRBD1 (6 bases). The CDR3 consists of 16 residues. Trimming stripped 5 bases from V and 7 bases from J, with 18 bases between. The germline V gene has CDR1 SGHTA and CDR2 FQGNSA. The CDR3 sequence is CASSPRQAGQNSPLHF. CDR3 DNA: TGTGCCAGCAGCCCCCGACAGGCCGGGCAAAATTCACCCCTCCACTTT.

V and J are TRBV2 and TRBJ2-5, with no clear D. The CDR3 totals 11 residues. V was cut by 3 bases and J by 5 bases, with 4 bases left in between. From germline, CDR1 is SNHLY and CDR2 FYNNEI. Here the CDR3 reads CASSEEETQYF. In DNA, the CDR3 is TGTGCCAGCAGTGAGGAGGAGACCCAGTACTTC.

V and J are TRBV3-1 (or the pseudogene TRBV3-2) and TRBJ1-1, with D perhaps matching TRBD1 (6 bases). The length of the CDR3 is 15 residues. Trimming stripped 1 base from V and 1 base from J, with 10 bases between. Germline values: CDR1 LGHDT, CDR2 YNNKEL (reference sequence). The CDR3 DNA follows: TGTGCCAGCAGCCAAGTCCCGGACAGGAACACTGAAGCTTTCTTT. Translating it yields CASSQVPDRNTEAFF.

This chain links TRBV7-2 with TRBJ2-3; D gene ambiguous. This CDR3 region has 14 residues. V dropped 5 bases and J dropped 5 bases, with 14 bases sitting between them. CDR1 is SGHTA, CDR2 FQGNSA, per germline. CDR3 coding DNA: TGTGCCAGCAGCCATGGCCAGTTTTTAGATACGCAGTATTTT. This codes for CASSHGQFLDTQYF.

The CDR3 sequence is CAWNQGEATEAFF. CDR3 coding DNA: TGTGCCTGGAACCAGGGGGAGGCGACTGAAGCTTTCTTT. V usage is TRBV30 and J usage is TRBJ1-1, with TRBD1 matching 7 bases. V was pared by 4 bases and J by 5 bases, with 7 bases of the junction left unmatched. This CDR3 region has 13 residues. CDR1 GTSNPN and CDR2 SVGIG come from the germline V gene (reference sequence). The full variable domain, its missing parts supplied by reference TRBV30 and TRBJ1-1, is SQTIHQWPATLVQPVGSPLSLECTVEGTSNPNLYWYRQAAGRGLQLLFYSVGIGQISSEVPQNLSASRPQDRQFILSSKKLLLSDSGFYLCAWNQGEATEAFFGQGTRLTVV.

This clone was seen more than once but under ten times. This sample includes further DNA sequences coding for the same CDR3. CDR3 residues: CASSTGETQYF. The CDR3 bases are TGTGCCAGCAGCACAGGGGAGACCCAGTACTTC. The chain has TRBV5-4 and TRBJ2-5; the D gene is possibly TRBD1 (6 bases). This CDR3 has 11 amino acids. Trimming took off 4 bases at V and 5 bases at J, with 6 bases between the two ends. The germline V gene encodes CDR1 SGHNT and CDR2 YYREEE (reference sequence).